Described below is a single T cell receptor (beta chain) sequence and its context. Trimming at V came to 3 bases and at J to 8 bases, leaving 11 bases not matched to a gene. CDR3 length equals 14 residues. Germline values: CDR1 SGDLS, CDR2 YYNGEE. The data belong to a study of cytomegalovirus exposure and HLA in healthy donors. Donors consisted of healthy bone marrow donors. PCR used 60 Vbeta primers and 13 Jbeta primers. Measured with immunoSEQ multiplex PCR; TCRdb has only the in-frame clones, and not every one. The listing records 100,000 to 150,000 clones. The J gene is TRBJ2-7, the V gene TRBV9, with 7 positions matching TRBD1. The sequence was collected from a man younger than 35 in good health and CMV-seronegative. The sequenced sample consisted of PBMCs. Written as DNA, the CDR3 is TGTGCCAGCAGCGCAGCCCCCCCACAGGGGAAGCAGTACTTC. As protein: CASSAAPPQGKQYF.